This TCR beta chain was retrieved from a study of blood T cells in healthy people across ages. A J-beta primer mix and a sample-barcoded 5' primer were used in a second PCR of about 7 to 12 cycles. TCRdb redid the calling of the 5' RACE reads with MiXCR, one entry per CDR3 protein. The repertoire holds hundreds of thousands of distinct CDR3 sequences, with around a fifth as singletons. Points on this clonotype: Its ends do not fully match the called genes, so a read error is possible.

CDR1 and CDR2 (germline): PRHDT, FYEKMQ (reference sequence). This CDR3 has 13 amino acids. The TCR sequence derives from a man between 65 and 85 years old in good health. The chain links TRBV13 to TRBJ1-5, with D unclear. Sequenced material: blood. CDR3 coding DNA: TGTGCCAGCAGCCTAGGAGTCGATCAGCCCCAGCATTTT. The encoded protein is CASSLGVDQPQHF.